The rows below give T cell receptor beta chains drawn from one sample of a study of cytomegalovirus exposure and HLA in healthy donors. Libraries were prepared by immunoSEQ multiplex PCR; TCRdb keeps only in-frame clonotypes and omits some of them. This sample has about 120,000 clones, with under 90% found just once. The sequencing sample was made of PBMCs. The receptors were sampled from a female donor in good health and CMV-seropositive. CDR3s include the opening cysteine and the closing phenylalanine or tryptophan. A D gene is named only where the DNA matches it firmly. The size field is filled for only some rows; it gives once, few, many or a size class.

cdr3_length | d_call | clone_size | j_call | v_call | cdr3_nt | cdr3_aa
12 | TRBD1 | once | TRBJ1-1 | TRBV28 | TGTGCCAGCGCCCCCGACAGGGCTGAAGCTTTCTTT | CASAPDRAEAFF
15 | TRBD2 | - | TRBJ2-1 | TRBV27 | TGTGCCAGCAGTTTGAGTAGCGGGGGGACCAATGAGCAGTTCTTC | CASSLSSGGTNEQFF
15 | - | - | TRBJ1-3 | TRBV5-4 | TGTGCCAGCAGCCTGGGGAGCGGCTCTGGAAACACCATATATTTT | CASSLGSGSGNTIYF
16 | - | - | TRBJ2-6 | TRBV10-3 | TGTGCCATCAGGACAGGCTCCCGGAGCGGGGCCAACGTCCTGACTTTC | CAIRTGSRSGANVLTF
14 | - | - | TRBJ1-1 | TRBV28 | TGTGCCAGCAGTTTGGCAGGGCCCTACACTGAAGCTTTCTTT | CASSLAGPYTEAFF
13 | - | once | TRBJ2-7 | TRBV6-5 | TGTGCCAGCAGTGTCACGAGGGGGGGCGAGCAGTACTTC | CASSVTRGGEQYF
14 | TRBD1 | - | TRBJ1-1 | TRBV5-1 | TGCGCCAGCAGCTCTCGGACAGGGAACACTGAAGCTTTCTTT | CASSSRTGNTEAFF
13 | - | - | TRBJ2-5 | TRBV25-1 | TGTGCCAGCAGTGTTACAGGGCGAGAGACCCAGTACTTC | CASSVTGRETQYF
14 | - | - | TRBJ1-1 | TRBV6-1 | TGTGCCAGCAGTGAAGCGCCCGGAGTTGCTGAAGCTTTCTTT | CASSEAPGVAEAFF
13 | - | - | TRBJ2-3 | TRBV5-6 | TGTGCCAGCAGCTTGGAGCTCACAGATACGCAGTATTTT | CASSLELTDTQYF
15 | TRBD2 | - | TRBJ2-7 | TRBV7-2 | TGTGCCAGCAGCACGGGGACTAGCGGGAGTTACGAGCAGTACTTC | CASSTGTSGSYEQYF
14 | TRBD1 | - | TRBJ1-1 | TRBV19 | TGTGCCAGTACCCGACAGGGGGCGAACACTGAAGCTTTCTTT | CASTRQGANTEAFF
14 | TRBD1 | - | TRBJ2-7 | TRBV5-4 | TGTGCCAGCAGCTTGAGGGGACAGGCCTACGAGCAGTACTTC | CASSLRGQAYEQYF
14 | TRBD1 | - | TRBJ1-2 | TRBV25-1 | TGTGCCAGCCGGGGACAGGGCGGGTCGTATGGCTACACCTTC | CASRGQGGSYGYTF
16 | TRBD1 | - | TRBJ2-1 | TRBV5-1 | TGCGCCAGCAGCCTTGAACCGGGACAGGGTTACAATGAGCAGTTCTTC | CASSLEPGQGYNEQFF
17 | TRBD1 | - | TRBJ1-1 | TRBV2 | TGTGCCAGCAGCCAAGGACAGGGAGAGTATGTGAACACTGAAGCTTTCTTT | CASSQGQGEYVNTEAFF
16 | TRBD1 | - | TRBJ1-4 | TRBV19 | TGTGCCAGTAGTAATTTAGGGGACAGCTTTAATGAAAAACTGTTTTTT | CASSNLGDSFNEKLFF
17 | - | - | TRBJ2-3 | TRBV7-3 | TGTGCCAGCAGCTCCACCCTAGGGGGGGCCTCCACAGATACGCAGTATTTT | CASSSTLGGASTDTQYF
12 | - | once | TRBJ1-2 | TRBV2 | TGTGCCAGCAGCCGGGAGTTATATGGCTACACCTTC | CASSRELYGYTF
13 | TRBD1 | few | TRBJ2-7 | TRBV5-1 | TGCGCCAGCAGCTTGCAGGGGGACTACGAGCAGTACTTC | CASSLQGDYEQYF
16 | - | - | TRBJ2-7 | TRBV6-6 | TGTGCCAGCAGTTACAACGGGAGTCCGGAGGGCTACGAGCAGTACTTC | CASSYNGSPEGYEQYF
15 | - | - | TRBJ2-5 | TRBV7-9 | TGTGCCTCGGCCCTTGGGGGACAAACTAAAGAGACCCAGTACTTC | CASALGGQTKETQYF
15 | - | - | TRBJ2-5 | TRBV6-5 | TGTGCCAGCAGTCTCACAGGGACACCCGGGGAGACCCAGTACTTC | CASSLTGTPGETQYF
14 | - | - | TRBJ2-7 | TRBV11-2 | TGTGCCAGCAGCTTAAATACGCCAGAATACGAGCAGTACTTC | CASSLNTPEYEQYF
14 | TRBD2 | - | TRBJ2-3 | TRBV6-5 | TGTGCCAGCAGTCCCGAGACTAGCGGGGCTCCGCAGTATTTT | CASSPETSGAPQYF
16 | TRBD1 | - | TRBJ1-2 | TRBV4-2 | TGTGCCAGCAGCCAAGATGGCCAGGGGGCTAACTATGGCTACACCTTC | CASSQDGQGANYGYTF
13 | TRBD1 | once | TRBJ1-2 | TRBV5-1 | TGCGCCAGCAGCCCCGACAGGGACTATGGCTACACCTTC | CASSPDRDYGYTF
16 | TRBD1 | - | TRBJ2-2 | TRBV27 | TGTGCCAGCAGTGTACAGGGGCCACAGAACACCGGGGAGCTGTTTTTT | CASSVQGPQNTGELFF
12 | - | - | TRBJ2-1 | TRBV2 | TGTGCCAGCAGTGCCCTAGGAGAAGAGCAGTTCTTC | CASSALGEEQFF
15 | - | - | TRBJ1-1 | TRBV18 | TGTGCCAGCTTCCCCTCGAACGGGGGGAACACTGAAGCTTTCTTT | CASFPSNGGNTEAFF
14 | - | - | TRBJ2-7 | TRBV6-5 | TGTGCCAGCAGTTACAGTGGGGCCGGGTACGAGCAGTACTTC | CASSYSGAGYEQYF
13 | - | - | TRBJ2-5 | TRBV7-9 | TGTGCCAGCAGCTTAGACAGTCAAGAGACCCAGTACTTC | CASSLDSQETQYF
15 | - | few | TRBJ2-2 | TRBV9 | TGTGCCAGCAGCGTGACCGACAGCCTCACCGGGGAGCTGTTTTTT | CASSVTDSLTGELFF
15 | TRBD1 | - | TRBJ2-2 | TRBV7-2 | TGTGCCAGCAGACCGGGACAGACGAACACCGGGGAGCTGTTTTTT | CASRPGQTNTGELFF
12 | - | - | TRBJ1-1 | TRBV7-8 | TGTGCCAGCGGATTAAGGGGTACTGAAGCTTTCTTT | CASGLRGTEAFF
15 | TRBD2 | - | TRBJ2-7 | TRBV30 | TGTGCCTGGAGGTCCGGGGGGGCAGGGACCTACGAGCAGTACTTC | CAWRSGGAGTYEQYF
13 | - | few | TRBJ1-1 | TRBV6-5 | TGTGCCAGCAGGGACAGAGTGAACACTGAAGCTTTCTTT | CASRDRVNTEAFF
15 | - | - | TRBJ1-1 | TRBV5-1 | TGCGCCAGCAGCCATTCCATATATCCGGACACTGAAGCTTTCTTT | CASSHSIYPDTEAFF
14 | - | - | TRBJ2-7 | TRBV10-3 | TGTGCCATCTCGGGGGTGTCGGGCGATTACGAGCAGTACTTC | CAISGVSGDYEQYF
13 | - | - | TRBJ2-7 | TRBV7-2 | TGTGCCAGCAGCTTCGGTGGTTCCTACGAGCAGTACTTC | CASSFGGSYEQYF
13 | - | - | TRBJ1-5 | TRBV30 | TGTGCCTGGAGTGTAAAACAGAATCAGCCCCAGCATTTT | CAWSVKQNQPQHF
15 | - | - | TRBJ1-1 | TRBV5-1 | TGCGCCAGCAGCTTGGAGGCCAGGATCAACACTGAAGCTTTCTTT | CASSLEARINTEAFF
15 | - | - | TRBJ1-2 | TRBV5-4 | TGTGCCAGCAGCTTGATTGCCGGGAACAACTATGGCTACACCTTC | CASSLIAGNNYGYTF
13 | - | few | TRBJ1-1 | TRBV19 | TGTGCCAGTACCCGTGACAAGAACACTGAAGCTTTCTTT | CASTRDKNTEAFF
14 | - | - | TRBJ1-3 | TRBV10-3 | TGTGCCATCACTAACACAGGGTCCGGAAACACCATATATTTT | CAITNTGSGNTIYF
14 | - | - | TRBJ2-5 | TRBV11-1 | TGTGCCAGCAGCTTCCCCGGTGTAGAAGAGACCCAGTACTTC | CASSFPGVEETQYF
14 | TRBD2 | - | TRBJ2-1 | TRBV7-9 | TGTGCCAGCAGCAGAAGCGGGGGTTACAATGAGCAGTTCTTC | CASSRSGGYNEQFF